The rows below give T cell receptor beta chains drawn from one sample of a study of PD-1 blockade in classical Hodgkin lymphoma. Profiling relied on immunoSEQ multiplex PCR, and the TCRdb table lists in-frame clones only, not all of them. The table shows almost 20,000 clones, with around 80% occurring only once. Sequences were derived from peripheral blood mononuclear cells (PBMCs), sampled before the fourth cycle of nivolumab. The receptor set was obtained from a human donor with classical Hodgkin lymphoma. The CDR3 runs from the conserved cysteine through the conserved F or W. The order of the fields is V gene, J gene, D gene, clone size, CDR3 DNA, CDR3 protein. D genes are given only for firm matches. Clone size is given for some rows only: seen once, a few or many times, or a class if the clone is expanded.

V: TRBV11-2
J: TRBJ2-1
D: TRBD1
size: NA
DNA: TGTGCCAGCAGCACCCGAGGGGGCTACGAGCAGTTCTTC
CDR3: CASSTRGGYEQFF

V: TRBV19
J: TRBJ2-2
D: NA
size: few
DNA: TGTGCCAGTAGTATAGACGGGTACACCGGGGAGCTGTTTTTT
CDR3: CASSIDGYTGELFF

V: TRBV19
J: TRBJ2-7
D: NA
size: NA
DNA: TGTGCCAGTAGTATGGGCGGGACCTCCTACGAGCAGTACTTC
CDR3: CASSMGGTSYEQYF

V: TRBV18
J: TRBJ2-2
D: NA
size: NA
DNA: TGTGCCAGCATCGTGAGCCCGAACACCGGGGAGCTGTTTTTT
CDR3: CASIVSPNTGELFF

V: TRBV6-1
J: TRBJ1-2
D: TRBD1
size: NA
DNA: TGTGCCAGCAGTCCCGGGACAGGTTATGGCTACACCTTC
CDR3: CASSPGTGYGYTF

V: TRBV14
J: TRBJ1-4
D: NA
size: NA
DNA: TGTGCCAGCAGCCCCCTTACGGGACGGGGGGTCGAAAAACTGTTTTTT
CDR3: CASSPLTGRGVEKLFF

V: TRBV5-6
J: TRBJ2-3
D: NA
size: NA
DNA: TGTGCCAGCAGCTCTCACGCCACAGATACGCAGTATTTT
CDR3: CASSSHATDTQYF

V: TRBV9
J: TRBJ2-3
D: NA
size: few
DNA: TGTGCCAGCAGCGTAGGGGGGAGCACAGATACGCAGTATTTT
CDR3: CASSVGGSTDTQYF

V: TRBV2
J: TRBJ1-5
D: TRBD1
size: NA
DNA: TGTGCCAGCAGCTTTCGACAGGGCGGCAATCAGCCCCAGCATTTT
CDR3: CASSFRQGGNQPQHF

V: TRBV6-1
J: TRBJ2-7
D: TRBD1
size: NA
DNA: TGTGCCAGCAGGCCGGACAGGGTGAACTTC
CDR3: CASRPDRVNF

V: TRBV13
J: TRBJ2-7
D: NA
size: NA
DNA: TGTGCCAACAGCTTAGGTCCGGGATCCGCCTACGAGCAGTACTTC
CDR3: CANSLGPGSAYEQYF

V: TRBV6-1
J: TRBJ1-5
D: NA
size: NA
DNA: TGTGCCAGCAGTGAACAGGATAGCAATCAGCCCCAGCATTTT
CDR3: CASSEQDSNQPQHF

V: TRBV2
J: TRBJ1-5
D: NA
size: NA
DNA: TGTGCCAGCAGTGGGGATAGCAATCAGCCCCAGCATTTT
CDR3: CASSGDSNQPQHF

V: TRBV20-1
J: TRBJ2-5
D: NA
size: NA
DNA: TGCAGTGCCCAGGGGGAGACCCAGTACTTC
CDR3: CSAQGETQYF

V: TRBV19
J: TRBJ2-3
D: NA
size: NA
DNA: TGTGCCAGTAGTATAGCAGGGGGCACAGATACGCAGTATTTT
CDR3: CASSIAGGTDTQYF

V: TRBV19
J: TRBJ1-1
D: NA
size: few
DNA: TGTGCCAGTAGTATCGTGGGGACCAACACTGAAGCTTTCTTT
CDR3: CASSIVGTNTEAFF

V: TRBV11-2
J: TRBJ2-7
D: NA
size: NA
DNA: TGTGCCAGCAGCTTCGCGGACACGTCCTACGAGCAGTACTTC
CDR3: CASSFADTSYEQYF

V: TRBV5-3
J: TRBJ2-7
D: NA
size: few
DNA: TGTGCCAGAATCGCAGCGGAGGACTACGAGCAGTACTTC
CDR3: CARIAAEDYEQYF

V: TRBV6-1
J: TRBJ1-2
D: TRBD1
size: NA
DNA: TGTGCCAGCAGTGAAGCCTACAGGGGTACTAACACCTTC
CDR3: CASSEAYRGTNTF

V: TRBV7-9
J: TRBJ1-4
D: NA
size: NA
DNA: TGTGCCAGCAGCTTAATCAAGGGCCCCAATGAAAAACTGTTTTTT
CDR3: CASSLIKGPNEKLFF

V: TRBV6-5
J: TRBJ1-4
D: TRBD1
size: NA
DNA: TGTGCCAGCAGTTACGGAGCAGGGGGGTATGAAAAACTGTTTTTT
CDR3: CASSYGAGGYEKLFF

V: TRBV5-1
J: TRBJ2-7
D: TRBD1
size: NA
DNA: TGCGCCAGCAGCTTGGAGGGGACAGTGGGCTACGAGCAGTACTTC
CDR3: CASSLEGTVGYEQYF

V: TRBV6-6
J: TRBJ2-3
D: NA
size: once
DNA: TGTGCCAGCAGTTACGCGGGGCAGAGCACAGATACGCAGTATTTT
CDR3: CASSYAGQSTDTQYF

V: TRBV9
J: TRBJ2-7
D: TRBD1
size: few
DNA: TGTGCCAGCAGCGCACCGGGACAGGGGTTTGGCGAGCAGTACTTC
CDR3: CASSAPGQGFGEQYF

V: TRBV19
J: TRBJ1-2
D: TRBD1
size: few
DNA: TGTGCCAGTAGTATCCCTTCGTTTCAGGGGGCTAATGGCTACACCTTC
CDR3: CASSIPSFQGANGYTF

V: TRBV5-8
J: TRBJ1-1
D: NA
size: NA
DNA: TGTGCCAGCAGCATTGGGACTTATGGTGGAACTGAAGCTTTCTTT
CDR3: CASSIGTYGGTEAFF

V: TRBV6-6
J: TRBJ2-7
D: NA
size: once
DNA: TGTGCCAGCAGACACCCAGGAACCTACGAGCAGTACTTC
CDR3: CASRHPGTYEQYF

V: TRBV5-1
J: TRBJ1-5
D: NA
size: few
DNA: TGCGCCAGCAGCTTGAGTGGATTTACGGGTCAGCCCCAGCATTTT
CDR3: CASSLSGFTGQPQHF

V: TRBV6-1
J: TRBJ1-2
D: NA
size: NA
DNA: TGTGCCAGCAGTGCCATTTGGGGGGCGGACTATGGCTACACCTTC
CDR3: CASSAIWGADYGYTF

V: TRBV5-6
J: TRBJ1-2
D: NA
size: NA
DNA: TGTGCCAGCAGCTGGCAGAAAACCTATGGCTACACCTTC
CDR3: CASSWQKTYGYTF

V: TRBV6-5
J: TRBJ1-2
D: NA
size: NA
DNA: TGTGCCAGCAGTTACCAGGGCAACTATGGCTACACCTTC
CDR3: CASSYQGNYGYTF

V: TRBV2
J: TRBJ1-2
D: NA
size: NA
DNA: TGTGCCAGCATCATGGGGGGGGGCTCCTATGGCTACACCTTC
CDR3: CASIMGGGSYGYTF

V: TRBV30
J: TRBJ2-3
D: TRBD2
size: NA
DNA: TGTGCCTGGAGTGCCCCCCGACTAGCGGGAGGGCCGGGGGGCACAGATACGCAGTATTTT
CDR3: CAWSAPRLAGGPGGTDTQYF

V: TRBV10-1
J: TRBJ2-7
D: TRBD2
size: NA
DNA: TGCGCCAGCAGTGAGTCTGGACTAGCTTCCGTCGAGCAGTACTTC
CDR3: CASSESGLASVEQYF

V: TRBV5-1
J: TRBJ2-7
D: NA
size: NA
DNA: TGCGCCAGCAGCCCAAGCGTAGGGGGATATTACGAGCAGTACTTC
CDR3: CASSPSVGGYYEQYF

V: TRBV10-3
J: TRBJ1-1
D: NA
size: NA
DNA: TGTGCCATCGCGCTTCAGGGCGGCACTGAAGCTTTCTTT
CDR3: CAIALQGGTEAFF

V: TRBV7-6
J: TRBJ1-4
D: NA
size: NA
DNA: TGTGCCAGCAGCTTGGTGAGAGGCGAAAAACTGTTTTTT
CDR3: CASSLVRGEKLFF

V: TRBV28
J: TRBJ1-1
D: NA
size: few
DNA: TGTGCCAGCATTAGTTTCAGACCTGAACAACTGATACTGAACACTGAAGCTTTCTTT
CDR3: CASISFRPEQLILNTEAFF

V: TRBV25-1
J: TRBJ2-7
D: TRBD1
size: NA
DNA: TGTGCCAGCAGTTTTACGGGACAGAACTACGAGCAGTACTTC
CDR3: CASSFTGQNYEQYF

V: TRBV19
J: TRBJ1-4
D: NA
size: NA
DNA: TGTGCCAGTAGTGCGTCCCAGGGGTCCGAAAAACTGTTTTTT
CDR3: CASSASQGSEKLFF

V: TRBV6-5
J: TRBJ1-1
D: NA
size: NA
DNA: TGTGCCAGCAGTTACGACGGCGTGAACACTGAAGCTTTCTTT
CDR3: CASSYDGVNTEAFF

V: TRBV7-6
J: TRBJ2-2
D: NA
size: NA
DNA: TGTGCCAGCAGCGGACGGACAGGAGGGATTACCGGGGAGCTGTTTTTT
CDR3: CASSGRTGGITGELFF

V: TRBV9
J: TRBJ2-3
D: NA
size: NA
DNA: TGTGCCAGCAGCGTAGTTGGCTTCGGGGGAGGTTTCACAGATACGCAGTATTTT
CDR3: CASSVVGFGGGFTDTQYF

V: TRBV28
J: TRBJ2-7
D: NA
size: NA
DNA: TGTGCCAGCAGTTTAGAGGGTGTCTACGAGCAGTACTTC
CDR3: CASSLEGVYEQYF

V: TRBV7-8
J: TRBJ2-5
D: NA
size: NA
DNA: TGTGCCAGCAGCTTTGGGGGGTGGGCTCAAGAGACCCAGTACTTC
CDR3: CASSFGGWAQETQYF

V: TRBV30
J: TRBJ2-3
D: TRBD2
size: NA
DNA: TGTGCCTGGAGTGAGAGAGCGGGAGTGGCAGATACGCAGTATTTT
CDR3: CAWSERAGVADTQYF

V: TRBV5-1
J: TRBJ2-4
D: NA
size: once
DNA: TGCGCCAGCAGCCCGGACCTTTTTGCCCTAGCCAAAAACATTCAGTACTTC
CDR3: CASSPDLFALAKNIQYF

V: TRBV9
J: TRBJ2-7
D: NA
size: NA
DNA: TGTGCCAGCAGCACTCGGACCCGCCTTAGCTCCTACGAGCAGTACTTC
CDR3: CASSTRTRLSSYEQYF

V: TRBV5-3
J: TRBJ1-1
D: NA
size: few
DNA: TGTGCCAGAAGCCCTAAGTCCCAGGAGGAAAACACTGAAGCTTTCTTT
CDR3: CARSPKSQEENTEAFF

V: TRBV2
J: TRBJ1-2
D: NA
size: NA
DNA: TGTGCCAGCGACGCTAACTATGGCTACACCTTC
CDR3: CASDANYGYTF

V: TRBV19
J: TRBJ1-5
D: NA
size: NA
DNA: TGTGCCAGTAGTACGGACAAATTAAGAAATCAGCCCCAGCATTTT
CDR3: CASSTDKLRNQPQHF